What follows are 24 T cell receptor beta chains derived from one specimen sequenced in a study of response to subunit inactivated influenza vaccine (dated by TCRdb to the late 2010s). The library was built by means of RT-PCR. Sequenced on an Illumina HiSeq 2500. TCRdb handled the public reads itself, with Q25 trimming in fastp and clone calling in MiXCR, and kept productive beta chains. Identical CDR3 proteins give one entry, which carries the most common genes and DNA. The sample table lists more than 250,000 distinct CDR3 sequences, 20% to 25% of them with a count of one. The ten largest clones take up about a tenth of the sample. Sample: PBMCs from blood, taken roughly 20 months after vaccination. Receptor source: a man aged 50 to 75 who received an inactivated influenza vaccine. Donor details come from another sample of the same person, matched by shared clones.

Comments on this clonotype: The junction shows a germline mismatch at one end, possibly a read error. CDR3 nucleotide sequence: TGTGCCAGCAGTCTAGCGGGGGGGCCCGCCATTCAGTACTTC. Protein: CASSLAGGPAIQYF. The chain is built from TRBV12-3 or TRBV12-4 and TRBJ2-4; 12 nucleotides match TRBD2. The CDR3 loop spans 14 amino acids.

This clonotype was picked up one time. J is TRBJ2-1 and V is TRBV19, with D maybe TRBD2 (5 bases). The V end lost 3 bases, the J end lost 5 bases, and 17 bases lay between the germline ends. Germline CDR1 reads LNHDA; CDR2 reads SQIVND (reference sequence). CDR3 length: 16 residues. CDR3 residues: CASSMRRNLAHNEQFF. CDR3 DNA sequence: TGTGCCAGTAGTATGAGGCGAAACCTAGCTCACAATGAGCAGTTCTTC.

The CDR3 spells CASSQETETETQYF. The CDR3 DNA is TGCGCCAGCAGCCAAGAGACAGAAACAGAGACCCAGTACTTC. The chain employs TRBV4-3 and TRBJ2-5, with D maybe TRBD1 (5 bases). Trimming shortened V by 0 bases and J by 4 bases, and 9 bases separated the two germline ends. Germline CDR1 and CDR2: LGHNA and YSLEER. The CDR3 runs to 14 residues.

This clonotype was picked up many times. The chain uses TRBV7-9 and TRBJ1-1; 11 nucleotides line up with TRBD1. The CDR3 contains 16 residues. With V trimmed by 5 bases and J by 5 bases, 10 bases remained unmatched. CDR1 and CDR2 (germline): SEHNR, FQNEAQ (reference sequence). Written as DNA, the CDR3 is TGTGCCAGCAGCATCTCCGCCGGGACAGGGGGGACTGAAGCTTTCTTT. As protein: CASSISAGTGGTEAFF.

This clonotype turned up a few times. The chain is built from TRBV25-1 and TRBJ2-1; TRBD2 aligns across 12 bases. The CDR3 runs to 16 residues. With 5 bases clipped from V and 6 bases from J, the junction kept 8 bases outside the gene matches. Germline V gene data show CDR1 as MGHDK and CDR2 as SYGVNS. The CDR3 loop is CASSLAGGQRVNEQFF. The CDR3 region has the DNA TGTGCCAGCAGTCTAGCGGGGGGGCAGCGGGTCAATGAGCAGTTCTTC.

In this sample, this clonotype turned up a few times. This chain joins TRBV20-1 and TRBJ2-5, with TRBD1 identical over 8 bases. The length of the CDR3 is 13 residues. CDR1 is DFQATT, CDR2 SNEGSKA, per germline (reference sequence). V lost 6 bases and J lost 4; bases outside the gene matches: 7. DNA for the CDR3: TGCAGTGCAAACACAGGGGGACTAGAGACCCAGTACTTC. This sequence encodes CSANTGGLETQYF.

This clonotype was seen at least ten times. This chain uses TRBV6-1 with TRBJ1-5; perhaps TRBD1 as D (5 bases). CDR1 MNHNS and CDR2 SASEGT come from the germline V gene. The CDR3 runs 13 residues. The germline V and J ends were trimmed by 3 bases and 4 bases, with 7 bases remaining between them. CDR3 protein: CASSDRANQPQHF. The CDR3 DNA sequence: TGTGCCAGCAGTGACAGGGCTAATCAGCCCCAGCATTTT.

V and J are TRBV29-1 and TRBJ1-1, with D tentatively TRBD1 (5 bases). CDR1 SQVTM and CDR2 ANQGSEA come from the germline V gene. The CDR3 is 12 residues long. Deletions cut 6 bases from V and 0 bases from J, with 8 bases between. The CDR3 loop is CSVRQMNTEAFF. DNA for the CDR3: TGCAGCGTAAGACAGATGAACACTGAAGCTTTCTTT.

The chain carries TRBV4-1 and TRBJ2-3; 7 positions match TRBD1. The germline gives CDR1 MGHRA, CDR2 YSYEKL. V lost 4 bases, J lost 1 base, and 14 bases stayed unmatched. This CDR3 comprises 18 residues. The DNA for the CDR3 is TGCGCCAGCAGCCTAGACCACGGGACAGTGGCCCGCACAGATACGCAGTATTTT. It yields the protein CASSLDHGTVARTDTQYF.

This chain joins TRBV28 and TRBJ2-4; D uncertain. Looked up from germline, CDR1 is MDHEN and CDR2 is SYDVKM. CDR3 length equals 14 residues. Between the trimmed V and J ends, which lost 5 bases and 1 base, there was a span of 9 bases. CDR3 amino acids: CASSPGFAKNIQYF. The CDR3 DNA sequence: TGTGCCAGCAGTCCCGGGTTCGCCAAAAACATTCAGTACTTC.

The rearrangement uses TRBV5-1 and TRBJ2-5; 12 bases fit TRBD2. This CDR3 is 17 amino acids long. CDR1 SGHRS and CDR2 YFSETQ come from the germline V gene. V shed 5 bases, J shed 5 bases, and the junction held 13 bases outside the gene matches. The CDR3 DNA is TGCGCCAGCAGTTTACCTCTAGCGGGAGGGCGGCCTGAGACCCAGTACTTC. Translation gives CASSLPLAGGRPETQYF.

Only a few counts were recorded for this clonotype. CDR3 in amino acids: CASSPSAVYGYTF. CDR3 bases: TGTGCCAGCAGTCCAAGTGCGGTCTATGGCTACACCTTC. The chain combines TRBV28 with TRBJ1-2; D gene uncertain. This CDR3 is built from 13 residues. V shed 5 bases and J shed 4 bases, with 11 bases lying between them. Germline loops: CDR1 MDHEN, CDR2 SYDVKM.

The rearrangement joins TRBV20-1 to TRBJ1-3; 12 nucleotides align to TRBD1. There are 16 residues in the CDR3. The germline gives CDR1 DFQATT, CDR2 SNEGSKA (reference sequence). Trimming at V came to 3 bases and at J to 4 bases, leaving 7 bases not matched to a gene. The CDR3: CSASGGQGASGNTIYF. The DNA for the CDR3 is TGCAGTGCTAGTGGGGGACAGGGGGCTTCAGGAAACACCATATATTTT.

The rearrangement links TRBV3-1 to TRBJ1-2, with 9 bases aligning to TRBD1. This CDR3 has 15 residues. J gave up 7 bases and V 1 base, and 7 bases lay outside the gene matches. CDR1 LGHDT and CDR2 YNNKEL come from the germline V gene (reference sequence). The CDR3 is CASSQGVQGASGYTF. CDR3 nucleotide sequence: TGTGCCAGCAGCCAAGGGGTACAGGGGGCAAGTGGCTACACCTTC.

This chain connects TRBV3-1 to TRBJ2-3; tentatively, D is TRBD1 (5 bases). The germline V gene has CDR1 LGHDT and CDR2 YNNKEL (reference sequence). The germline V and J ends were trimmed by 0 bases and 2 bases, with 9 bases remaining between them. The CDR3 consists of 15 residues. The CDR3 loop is CASSQDAGLTDTQYF. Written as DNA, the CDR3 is TGTGCCAGCAGCCAAGACGCAGGGCTCACAGATACGCAGTATTTT.

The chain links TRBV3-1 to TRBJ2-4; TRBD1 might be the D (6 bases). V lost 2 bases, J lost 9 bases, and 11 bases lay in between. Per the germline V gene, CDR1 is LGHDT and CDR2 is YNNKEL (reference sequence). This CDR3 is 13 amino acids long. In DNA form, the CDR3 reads TGTGCCAGCAGCCAACGACAGGACGGCATTCAGTACTTC. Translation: CASSQRQDGIQYF. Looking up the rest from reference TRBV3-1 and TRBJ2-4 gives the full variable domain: DTAVSQTPKYLVTQMGNDKSIKCEQNLGHDTMYWYKQDSKKFLKIMFSYNNKELIINETVPNRFSPKSPDKAHLNLHINSLELGDSAVYFCASSQRQDGIQYFGAGTRLSVL.

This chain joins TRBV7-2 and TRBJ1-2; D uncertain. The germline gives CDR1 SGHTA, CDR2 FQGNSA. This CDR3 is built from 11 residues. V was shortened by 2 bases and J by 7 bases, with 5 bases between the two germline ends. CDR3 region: CASSLMGGYTF. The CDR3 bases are TGTGCCAGCAGCTTAATGGGTGGCTACACCTTC.

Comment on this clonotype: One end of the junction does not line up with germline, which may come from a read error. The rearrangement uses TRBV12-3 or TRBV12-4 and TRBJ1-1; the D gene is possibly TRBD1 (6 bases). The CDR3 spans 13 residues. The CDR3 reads CASSLGTAGTGVF. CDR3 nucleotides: TGTGCCAGCAGTTTAGGGACAGCCGGGACTGGGGTCTTT.

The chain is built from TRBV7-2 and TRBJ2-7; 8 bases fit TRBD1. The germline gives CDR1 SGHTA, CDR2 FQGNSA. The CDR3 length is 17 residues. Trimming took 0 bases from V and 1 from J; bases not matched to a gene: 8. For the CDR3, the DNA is TGTGCCAGCAGCTTAGCGAGGGGACAGGCGCGATCCTACGAGCAGTACTTC. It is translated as CASSLARGQARSYEQYF. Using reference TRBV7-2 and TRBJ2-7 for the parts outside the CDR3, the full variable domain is GAGVSQSPSNKVTEKGKDVELRCDPISGHTALYWYRQSLGQGLEFLIYFQGNSAPDKSGLPSDRFSAERTGGSVSTLTIQRTQQEDSAVYLCASSLARGQARSYEQYFGPGTRLTVT.

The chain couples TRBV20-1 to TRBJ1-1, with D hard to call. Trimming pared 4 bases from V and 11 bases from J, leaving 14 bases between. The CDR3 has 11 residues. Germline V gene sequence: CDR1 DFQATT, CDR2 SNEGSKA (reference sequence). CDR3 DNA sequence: TGCAGTGCTAAGCCGGGATTTGGGGCTTTCTTT. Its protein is CSAKPGFGAFF.

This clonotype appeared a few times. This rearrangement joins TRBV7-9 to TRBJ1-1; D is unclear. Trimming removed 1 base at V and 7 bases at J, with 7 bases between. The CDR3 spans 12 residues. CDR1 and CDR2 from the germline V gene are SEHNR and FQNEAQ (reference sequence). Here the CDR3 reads CASSLDGIEAFF. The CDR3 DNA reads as TGTGCCAGCAGCTTAGACGGGATTGAAGCTTTCTTT.

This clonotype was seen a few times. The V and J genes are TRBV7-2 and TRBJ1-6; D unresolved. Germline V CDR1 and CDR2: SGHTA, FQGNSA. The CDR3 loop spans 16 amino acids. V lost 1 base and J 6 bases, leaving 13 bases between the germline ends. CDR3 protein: CASSLGGGIINSPLHF. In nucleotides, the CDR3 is TGTGCCAGCAGCTTAGGGGGAGGCATCATTAATTCACCCCTCCACTTT.

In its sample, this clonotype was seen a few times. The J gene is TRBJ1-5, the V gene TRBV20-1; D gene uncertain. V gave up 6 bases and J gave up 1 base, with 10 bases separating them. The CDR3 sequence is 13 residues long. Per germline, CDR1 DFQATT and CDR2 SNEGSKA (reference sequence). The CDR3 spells CSAAPESNQPQHF. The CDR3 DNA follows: TGCAGTGCAGCCCCTGAGAGCAATCAGCCCCAGCATTTT.

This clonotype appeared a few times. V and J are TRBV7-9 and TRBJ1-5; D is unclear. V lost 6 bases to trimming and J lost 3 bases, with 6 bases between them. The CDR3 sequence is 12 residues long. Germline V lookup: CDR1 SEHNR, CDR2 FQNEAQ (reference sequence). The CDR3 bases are TGTGCCAGCAGTGAGTACAATCAGCCCCAGCATTTT. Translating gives CASSEYNQPQHF.